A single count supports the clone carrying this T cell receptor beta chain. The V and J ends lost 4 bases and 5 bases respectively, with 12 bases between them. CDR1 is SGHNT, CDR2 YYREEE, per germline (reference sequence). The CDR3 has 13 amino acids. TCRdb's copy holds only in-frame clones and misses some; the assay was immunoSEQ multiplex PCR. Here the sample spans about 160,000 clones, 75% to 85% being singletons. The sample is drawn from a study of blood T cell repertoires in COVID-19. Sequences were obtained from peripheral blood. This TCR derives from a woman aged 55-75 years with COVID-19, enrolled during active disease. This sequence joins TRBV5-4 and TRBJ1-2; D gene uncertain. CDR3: CASSPSLQYGYTF. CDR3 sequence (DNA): TGTGCCAGCAGCCCCTCGTTACAGTATGGCTACACCTTC.